This T cell receptor (beta chain) stems from a study of blood T cell repertoires in COVID-19. About the research overall: Both acute and convalescent COVID-19 samples were obtained from the United States, Italy and Spain. In each case, the material was cDNA or gDNA derived from T cells, B-cell-depleted T cells, or PBMCs.

Original methodology: Amplification of reference gene primers provided the estimated nucleated cell counts. TCRdb keeps only in-frame clones here, not all; method: immunoSEQ multiplex PCR. From that table come the V and J calls and clone size; the DNA was used to work out D and trimming. In the table there are around 260,000 clones, about 85% of which are singletons. V was clipped by 5 bases and J by 0 bases, with 14 bases between them. Germline loops: CDR1 LNHDA, CDR2 SQIVND (reference sequence). The CDR3 is 16 residues long. V usage is TRBV19 and J usage is TRBJ2-1; possibly TRBD1 for D (5 bases). The receptor's source is a human donor in a cohort sampled during active COVID-19. Sequenced input: peripheral blood. CDR3 in DNA: TGTGCCAGTAGTCACAGGATCTTAAGCTCCTACAATGAGCAGTTCTTC. This gives the protein CASSHRILSSYNEQFF.